This record covers a single TCR beta chain. Its antigen is unknown. Time point of the sample: week 35, safety follow-up. The vaccine gave 300 ug of a 20-mer mutant IDH1 peptide subcutaneously per dose. The germline V gene has CDR1 MDHEN and CDR2 SYDVKM. The CDR3 covers 16 residues. With 6 bases clipped from V and 4 bases from J, the junction kept 11 bases outside the gene matches. The assay was immunoSEQ multiplex PCR, and TCRdb's table has in-frame clones only and misses some. This table has roughly 52,000 clones, 70% to 80% appearing once. The data derive from a study of a mutant IDH1 vaccine in newly diagnosed glioma. Whole-study findings and limits: Pseudoprogression apparently lacked any relation to changes in top peripheral T cell clonotypes.

The chain joins TRBV28 to TRBJ1-5; 8 nucleotides line up with TRBD1. The sequencing used PBMCs, collected from a glioma patient whose treatment included an IDH1 peptide vaccine. This TCR was sampled from a man aged 35-49 years with glioma. CDR3 in amino acids: CASSLETGAINQPQHF. The CDR3 DNA reads as TGTGCCAGCAGCCTTGAGACAGGGGCAATTAATCAGCCCCAGCATTTT.